Listed below are T cell receptor beta chains from one sample, sequenced in a study of T cell repertoires in aging, cancer and after chemotherapy. TCRdb ran MiXCR on the multiplex PCR reads and lists one entry per CDR3 protein. The sample includes roughly 1,300 distinct CDR3 sequences, 50% to 70% of them seen just once. The specimen sequenced was blood. The receptors come from a human donor with a blood cancer. The CDR3 runs from the conserved cysteine through the conserved F or W. D genes are given only for firm matches. Expanded clones get a size class; other rows say once, few or many, or leave the size out.

j_call,clone_size,d_call,v_call,cdr3_aa,cdr3_nt
TRBJ1-4,NA,NA,TRBV12-3/TRBV12-4,CASSKRQLNEKLFF,TGTGCCAGCAGCAAGAGACAGCTAAATGAAAAACTGTTTTTT
TRBJ1-5,NA,NA,TRBV10-3,CAISEIEQNQPQHF,TGTGCCATCAGTGAAATTGAACAGAATCAGCCCCAGCATTTT
TRBJ2-7,few,NA,TRBV6-2/TRBV6-3,CASSLLSYEQYF,TGTGCCAGCAGCCTTCTCTCCTACGAGCAGTACTTC
TRBJ1-4,NA,NA,TRBV18,CASSPLLTAATNEKLFF,TGTGCCAGCTCACCCCTTTTGACGGCCGCAACTAATGAAAAACTGTTTTTT
TRBJ1-1,once,NA,TRBV29-1,CSVLRTEVSGAFF,TGCAGCGTTCTTCGGACAGAAGTCTCAGGGGCTTTCTTT
TRBJ1-5,few,NA,TRBV19,CASSIWGNVGQPQHF,TGTGCCAGTAGTATATGGGGAAACGTCGGTCAGCCCCAGCATTTT
TRBJ2-5,few,NA,TRBV19,CASRQAGETQYF,TGTGCCAGTAGGCAAGCGGGAGAGACCCAGTACTTC
TRBJ2-1,NA,NA,TRBV19,CASSIERGGNEQFF,TGTGCCAGTAGTATTGAAAGGGGGGGCAATGAGCAGTTCTTC
TRBJ1-1,NA,NA,TRBV6-1,CASSDRVTEAFF,TGTGCCAGCAGTGACCGGGTTACTGAAGCTTTCTTT
TRBJ1-5,NA,NA,TRBV12-3/TRBV12-4,CASSKTDQPQHF,TGTGCCAGCAGTAAAACGGATCAGCCCCAGCATTTT
TRBJ1-2,NA,NA,TRBV29-1,CSVEARGAPGHLYGYTF,TGCAGCGTTGAAGCACGCGGAGCACCGGGACATCTCTATGGCTACACCTTC
TRBJ1-6,NA,NA,TRBV29-1,CSVRDTPNSTLYF,TGCAGCGTGAGGGACACCCCTAATTCAACCCTCTACTTT
TRBJ2-1,NA,TRBD1,TRBV5-4,CASSPDRYNEQFF,TGTGCCAGCAGCCCGGACAGGTACAATGAGCAGTTCTTC
TRBJ2-6,NA,TRBD2,TRBV30,CAWMVAGGGANVLTF,TGTGCCTGGATGGTAGCGGGGGGGGGGGCCAACGTCCTGACTTTC
TRBJ1-2,NA,NA,TRBV19,CASTPARWYGYTF,TGTGCCAGTACTCCGGCTCGGTGGTATGGCTACACCTTC
TRBJ2-2,few,NA,TRBV19,CASSKTPNTGELFF,TGTGCCAGTAGTAAAACACCGAACACCGGGGAGCTGTTTTTT
TRBJ2-5,NA,TRBD1,TRBV6-6,CASSYHGQAGGQETQYF,TGTGCCAGCAGTTACCACGGACAGGCAGGAGGACAAGAGACCCAGTACTTC
TRBJ1-3,NA,NA,TRBV11-1,CASSLGRTSGNTIYF,TGTGCCAGCAGCTTAGGACGGACCTCTGGAAACACCATATATTTT
TRBJ1-5,NA,TRBD1,TRBV18,CASSPAGTGWQPQHF,TGTGCCAGCTCACCCGCCGGGACAGGGTGGCAGCCCCAGCATTTT
TRBJ1-4,once,NA,TRBV30,CAWGKLFF,TGTGCCTGGGGAAAACTGTTTTTT